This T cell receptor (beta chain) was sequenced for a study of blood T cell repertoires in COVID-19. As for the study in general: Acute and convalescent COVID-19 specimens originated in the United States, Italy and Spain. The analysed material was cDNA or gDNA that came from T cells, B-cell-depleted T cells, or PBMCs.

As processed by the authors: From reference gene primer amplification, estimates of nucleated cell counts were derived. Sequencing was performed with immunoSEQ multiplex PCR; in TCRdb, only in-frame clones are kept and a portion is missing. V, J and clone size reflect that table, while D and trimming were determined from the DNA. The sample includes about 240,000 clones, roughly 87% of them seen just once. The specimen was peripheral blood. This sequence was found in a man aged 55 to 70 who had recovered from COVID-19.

The CDR3 DNA reads as TGTGCCAGCAGCTTGGGCCATGGCGGCGGGAACAATCAGCCCCAGCATTTT. Translation: CASSLGHGGGNNQPQHF. The chain joins TRBV5-6 to TRBJ1-5; D ambiguous. V was pared by 0 bases and J by 3 bases, with 16 bases between. CDR3 length: 17 residues. Germline CDR1 SGHDT, CDR2 YYEEEE.